The clone carrying this T cell receptor beta chain was seen only once. Germline V gene lookup returns CDR1 MRHNA and CDR2 SNTAGT. Between the trimmed V and J ends, which lost 2 bases and 5 bases, there was a span of 6 bases. The CDR3 is 13 residues long. TCRdb keeps only in-frame clones here, not all; method: immunoSEQ multiplex PCR. The sample yields some 150,000 clones, more than 75% seen once. This sample was included in a study of blood T cell repertoires in COVID-19. Background on the study: Donors in the United States, Italy and Spain gave samples during acute or convalescent COVID-19. Sources were T cells, B-cell-depleted T cells, or PBMCs; the material itself was cDNA or gDNA.

This receptor was identified in a woman in her sixties or seventies with acute or convalescent COVID-19. The chain employs TRBV6-4 and TRBJ2-2; D not resolved. The sequenced material came from peripheral blood. Here the CDR3 reads CASSDNHTGELFF. DNA of the CDR3: TGTGCCAGCAGTGACAATCATACCGGGGAGCTGTTTTTT.